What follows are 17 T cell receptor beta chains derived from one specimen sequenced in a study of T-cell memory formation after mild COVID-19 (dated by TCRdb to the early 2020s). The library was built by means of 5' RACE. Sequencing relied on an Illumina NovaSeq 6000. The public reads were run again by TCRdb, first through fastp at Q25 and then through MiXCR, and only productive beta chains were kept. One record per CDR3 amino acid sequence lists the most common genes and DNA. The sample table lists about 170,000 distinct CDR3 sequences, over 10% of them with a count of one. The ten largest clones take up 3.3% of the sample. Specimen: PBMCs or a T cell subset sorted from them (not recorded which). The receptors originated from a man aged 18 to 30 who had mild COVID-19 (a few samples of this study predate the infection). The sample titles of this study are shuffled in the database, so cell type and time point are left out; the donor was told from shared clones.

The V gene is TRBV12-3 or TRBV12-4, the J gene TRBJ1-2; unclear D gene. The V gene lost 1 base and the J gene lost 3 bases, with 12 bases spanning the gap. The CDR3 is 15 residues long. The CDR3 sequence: CASSLGGVRHYGYTF. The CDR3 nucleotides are TGTGCCAGCAGTTTAGGGGGAGTACGGCACTATGGCTACACCTTC.

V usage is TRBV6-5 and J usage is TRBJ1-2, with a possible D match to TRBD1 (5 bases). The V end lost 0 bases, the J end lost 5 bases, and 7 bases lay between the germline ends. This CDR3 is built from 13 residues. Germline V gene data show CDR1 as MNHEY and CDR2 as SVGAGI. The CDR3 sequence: CASSYSGGYGYTF. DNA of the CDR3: TGTGCCAGCAGTTACTCTGGGGGATATGGCTACACCTTC.

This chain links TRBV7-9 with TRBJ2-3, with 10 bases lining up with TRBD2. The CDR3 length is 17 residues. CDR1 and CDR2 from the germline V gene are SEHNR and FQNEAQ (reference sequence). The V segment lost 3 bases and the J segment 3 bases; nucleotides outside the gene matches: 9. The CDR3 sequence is CASSFQRGGRGTDTQYF. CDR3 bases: TGTGCCAGCAGCTTCCAGCGGGGGGGCCGAGGGACAGATACGCAGTATTTT.

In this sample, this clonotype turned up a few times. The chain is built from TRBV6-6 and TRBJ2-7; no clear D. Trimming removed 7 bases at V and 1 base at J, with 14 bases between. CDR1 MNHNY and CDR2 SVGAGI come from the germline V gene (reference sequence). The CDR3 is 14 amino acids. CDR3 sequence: CASIETPESYEQYV. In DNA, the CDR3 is TGTGCCAGCATCGAGACACCGGAGTCCTACGAGCAGTACGTC.

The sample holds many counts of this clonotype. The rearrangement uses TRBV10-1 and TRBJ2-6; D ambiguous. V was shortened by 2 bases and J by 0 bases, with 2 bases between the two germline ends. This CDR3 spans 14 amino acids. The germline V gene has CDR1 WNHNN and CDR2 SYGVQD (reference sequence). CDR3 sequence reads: CASSEGSGANVLTF. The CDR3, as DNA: TGCGCCAGCAGTGAGGGCTCTGGGGCCAACGTCCTGACTTTC.

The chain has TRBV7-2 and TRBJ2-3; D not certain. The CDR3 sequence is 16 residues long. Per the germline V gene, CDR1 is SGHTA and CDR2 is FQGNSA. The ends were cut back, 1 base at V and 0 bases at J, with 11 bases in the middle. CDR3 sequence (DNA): TGTGCCAGCAGCTTAGTTTGGGCTCCGAGCACAGATACGCAGTATTTT. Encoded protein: CASSLVWAPSTDTQYF.

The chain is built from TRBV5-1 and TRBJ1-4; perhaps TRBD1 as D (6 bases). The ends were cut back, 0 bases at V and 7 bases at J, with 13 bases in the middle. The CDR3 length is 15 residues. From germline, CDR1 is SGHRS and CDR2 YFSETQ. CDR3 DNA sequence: TGCGCCAGCAGCTTGGCCGGGGCAGGGGTTGAAAAACTGTTTTTT. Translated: CASSLAGAGVEKLFF.

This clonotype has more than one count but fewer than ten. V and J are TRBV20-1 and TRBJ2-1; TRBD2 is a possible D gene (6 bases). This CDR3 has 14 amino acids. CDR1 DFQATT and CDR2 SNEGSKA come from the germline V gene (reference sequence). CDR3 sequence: CRSPCGVCDNEQFF. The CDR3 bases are TGCAGGAGTCCTTGCGGGGTTTGCGACAATGAGCAGTTCTTC.

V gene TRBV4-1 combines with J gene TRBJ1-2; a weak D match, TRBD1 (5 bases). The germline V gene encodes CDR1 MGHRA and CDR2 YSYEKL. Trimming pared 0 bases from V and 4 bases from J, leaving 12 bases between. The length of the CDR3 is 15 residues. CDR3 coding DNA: TGCGCCAGCAGCCAAGAGGAGGGACGGATCTATGGCTACACCTTC. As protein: CASSQEEGRIYGYTF.

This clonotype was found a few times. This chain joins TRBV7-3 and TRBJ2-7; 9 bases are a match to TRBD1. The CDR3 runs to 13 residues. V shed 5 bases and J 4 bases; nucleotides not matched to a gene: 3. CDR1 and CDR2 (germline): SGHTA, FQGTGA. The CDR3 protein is CASSEGTGYEQYV. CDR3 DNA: TGTGCCAGCAGCGAAGGGACAGGGTACGAGCAGTACGTC.

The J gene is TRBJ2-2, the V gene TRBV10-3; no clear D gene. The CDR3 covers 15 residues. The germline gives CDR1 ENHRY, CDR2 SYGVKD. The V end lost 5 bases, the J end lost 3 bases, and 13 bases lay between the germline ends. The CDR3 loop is CAISMGPTDTGELFF. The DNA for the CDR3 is TGTGCCATCAGTATGGGTCCGACTGACACCGGGGAGCTGTTTTTT.

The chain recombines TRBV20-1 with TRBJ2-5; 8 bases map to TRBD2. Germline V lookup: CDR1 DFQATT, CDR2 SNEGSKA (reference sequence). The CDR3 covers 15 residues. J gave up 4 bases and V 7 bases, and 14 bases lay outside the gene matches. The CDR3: CSVEAGARLGETQYF. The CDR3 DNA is TGCAGTGTAGAAGCGGGGGCCAGGTTGGGAGAGACCCAGTACTTC.

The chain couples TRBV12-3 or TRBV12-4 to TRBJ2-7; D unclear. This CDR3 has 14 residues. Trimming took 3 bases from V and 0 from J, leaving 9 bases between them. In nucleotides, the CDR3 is TGTGCCAGCAGTTTGACGCTCCTCTCCTACGAGCAGTACTTC. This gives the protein CASSLTLLSYEQYF.

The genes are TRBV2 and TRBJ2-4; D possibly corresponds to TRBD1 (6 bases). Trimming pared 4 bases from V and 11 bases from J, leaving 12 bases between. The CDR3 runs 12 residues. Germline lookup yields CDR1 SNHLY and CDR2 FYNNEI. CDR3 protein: CASSGLTGFQYF. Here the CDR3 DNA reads TGTGCCAGCAGTGGGCTGACAGGTTTTCAGTACTTC. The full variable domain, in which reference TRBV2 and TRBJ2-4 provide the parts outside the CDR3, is EPEVTQTPSHQVTQMGQEVILRCVPISNHLYFYWYRQILGQKVEFLVSFYNNEISEKSEIFDDQFSVERPDGSNFTLKIRSTKLEDSAMYFCASSGLTGFQYFGAGTRLSVL.

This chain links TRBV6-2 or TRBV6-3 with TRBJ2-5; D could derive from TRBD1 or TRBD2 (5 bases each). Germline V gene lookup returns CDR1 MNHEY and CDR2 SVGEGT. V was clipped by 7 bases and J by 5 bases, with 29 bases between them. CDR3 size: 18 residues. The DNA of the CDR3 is TGTGCCAGCATGTCGGTGAGGGGCGTAAGGGGCCGGCGGGAGACCCAGTACTTC. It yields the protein CASMSVRGVRGRRETQYF.

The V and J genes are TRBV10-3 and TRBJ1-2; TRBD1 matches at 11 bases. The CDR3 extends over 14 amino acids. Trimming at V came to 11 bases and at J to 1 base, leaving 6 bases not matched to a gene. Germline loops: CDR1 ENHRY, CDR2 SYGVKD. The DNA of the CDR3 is TGTGCCGTCCGGGACAGGGGGTTTAACTATGGCTACACCTTC. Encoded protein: CAVRDRGFNYGYTF.

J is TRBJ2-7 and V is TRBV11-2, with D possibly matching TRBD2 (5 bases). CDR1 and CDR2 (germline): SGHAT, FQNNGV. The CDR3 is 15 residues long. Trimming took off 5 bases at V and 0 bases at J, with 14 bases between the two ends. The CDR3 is CASSLGIGSSYEQYV. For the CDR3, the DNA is TGTGCCAGCAGCCTAGGTATTGGGAGCTCCTACGAGCAGTACGTC.